These 27 T cell receptor beta chains were sequenced from one sample in a study of T cells in Graves' hyperthyroidism and ophthalmopathy. TCR beta CDR3 sequences were amplified from RNA transcripts. The HTBI primer set served for first-round RT-PCR of the TCR CDR3. TCRdb recomputed calls from the multiplex PCR reads with MiXCR, one row per CDR3 protein. This sample carries about 380,000 distinct CDR3 sequences, 15% to 20% of them seen once, and the ten largest clones take around 40%. The specimen sequenced was blood. All receptors derive from a young man with Graves' ophthalmopathy.

J is TRBJ2-5 and V is TRBV12-3 or TRBV12-4; D uncertain. The CDR3 sequence is 14 residues long. The germline V and J ends were trimmed by 6 bases and 0 bases, with 11 bases remaining between them. CDR3 loop: CASSPGPHQETQYF. In DNA form, the CDR3 reads TGTGCCAGCAGCCCTGGCCCCCACCAAGAGACCCAGTACTTC.

This clonotype has a count of ten or more. This sequence joins TRBV18 and TRBJ1-1; tentative D call: TRBD1 (5 bases). This CDR3 is 15 amino acids long. V shed 2 bases and J shed 4 bases, with 14 bases lying between them. CDR1 KGHSH and CDR2 LQKENI come from the germline V gene. The CDR3 loop reads CASSPLSEGSTEAFF. In DNA, the CDR3 is TGTGCCAGCTCACCATTATCCGAGGGGAGCACTGAAGCTTTCTTT.

This sequence joins TRBV10-2 and TRBJ1-1; D remains ambiguous. Germline V gives CDR1 WSHSY, CDR2 SAAADI. The germline V and J ends were trimmed by 10 bases and 5 bases, with 20 bases remaining between them. The CDR3 length is 14 residues. The CDR3 DNA is TGCGCCATCTCCGAGCGGGGTGGGCGGACTGAAGCTTTCTTT. The encoded protein is CAISERGGRTEAFF.

This clonotype has a handful of counts. The chain has TRBV20-1 and TRBJ1-2; no clear D. Germline assignment: CDR1 DFQATT and CDR2 SNEGSKA (reference sequence). The CDR3 is made up of 13 amino acids. V dropped 3 bases and J dropped 2 bases, with 10 bases sitting between them. The CDR3 DNA reads as TGCAGTGCTAGTGAACAGCTAAACTATGGCTACACCTTC. It specifies CSASEQLNYGYTF.

This chain connects TRBV15 to TRBJ2-2, with D perhaps TRBD1 (6 bases). Trimming stripped 7 bases from V and 4 bases from J, with 16 bases between. Germline V gives CDR1 LNHNV, CDR2 YYDKDF (reference sequence). This CDR3 has 15 amino acids. The CDR3, as DNA: TGTGCCACCAACCGAGGGGACAAAGGCACCGGGGAGCTGTTTTTT. It specifies CATNRGDKGTGELFF.

V is TRBV19 and J is TRBJ1-1, with D possibly TRBD1 on 5 matching bases. V was shortened by 7 bases and J by 5 bases, with 17 bases between the two germline ends. From germline, CDR1 is LNHDA and CDR2 SQIVND (reference sequence). This CDR3 spans 14 amino acids. This chain's CDR3 is CASTPTFGGTEAFF. CDR3 in DNA: TGTGCCAGTACCCCGACCTTTGGGGGGACTGAAGCTTTCTTT.

This clonotype was observed many times. One end of the junction does not line up with germline, which may come from a read error. The rearrangement joins TRBV5-1 to TRBJ2-5, with TRBD2 as a possible D gene (5 bases). The CDR3 covers 11 residues. CDR1 and CDR2 (germline): SGHRS, YFSETQ. CDR3 region: CASSGQETQYF. The CDR3 coding sequence is TGTGCCAGCAGCGGCCAAGAGACCCAGTACTTC. Full variable domain (rest looked up from reference TRBV5-1 and TRBJ2-5): KAGVTQTPRYLIKTRGQQVTLSCSPISGHRSVSWYQQTPGQGLQFLFEYFSETQRNKGNFPGRFSGRQFSNSRSEMNVSTLELGDSALYLCASSGQETQYFGPGTRLLVL.

The table lists this clonotype with many counts. This chain connects TRBV11-2 to TRBJ1-4; D not resolved. The germline V gene encodes CDR1 SGHAT and CDR2 FQNNGV. Trimming left V 1 base short and J 8 bases short, with 8 bases between. This CDR3 is 13 amino acids long. CDR3 coding DNA: TGTGCCAGCAGCTTAGGGTACGACGAAAAACTGTTTTTT. It is translated as CASSLGYDEKLFF.

This clonotype was seen more than once but under ten times. The rearrangement links TRBV20-1 to TRBJ1-1; D possibly corresponds to TRBD1 (5 bases). Between the trimmed V and J ends, which lost 2 bases and 3 bases, there was a span of 13 bases. The germline V gene encodes CDR1 DFQATT and CDR2 SNEGSKA (reference sequence). This CDR3 is built from 14 residues. CDR3 in DNA: TGCAGTGCTAGACCGGCAGGGAGGTACACTGAAGCTTTCTTT. This codes for CSARPAGRYTEAFF.

This clonotype came up a few times. The chain has TRBV5-1 and TRBJ2-2, with 12 bases identical to TRBD2. This CDR3 has 17 residues. V trimming: 4 bases; J trimming: 1 base; junction bases outside the gene matches: 5. Germline values: CDR1 SGHRS, CDR2 YFSETQ. CDR3 coding DNA: TGCGCCAGCAGCGACGGACTAGCGGGGCTGAACACCGGGGAGCTGTTTTTT. Its translation is CASSDGLAGLNTGELFF.

This chain uses TRBV6-4 with TRBJ1-1; unclear D gene. The germline V and J ends were trimmed by 0 bases and 1 base, with 6 bases remaining between them. Germline loops: CDR1 MRHNA, CDR2 SNTAGT. CDR3 length: 14 residues. Here the CDR3 reads CASSDSAWNTEAFF. In DNA, the CDR3 is TGTGCCAGCAGTGACTCGGCGTGGAACACTGAAGCTTTCTTT.

This clonotype came up many times. The rearrangement joins TRBV20-1 to TRBJ1-1; D perhaps matches TRBD1 (5 bases). Trimming removed 6 bases from V and 10 bases from J, with 27 bases in between. The germline CDR1 and CDR2 sequences are DFQATT and SNEGSKA (reference sequence). The CDR3 covers 15 residues. The CDR3: CSAPSQGSQGEGAFF. CDR3 DNA sequence: TGCAGTGCCCCCTCGCAGGGCTCCCAGGGTGAGGGAGCTTTCTTT.

This clonotype was counted many times. The chain uses TRBV11-2 and TRBJ2-6; no clear D gene. Looked up from germline, CDR1 is SGHAT and CDR2 is FQNNGV. V lost 5 bases to trimming and J lost 3 bases, with 8 bases between them. CDR3 length equals 14 residues. CDR3: CASSDLRGANVLTF. CDR3 bases: TGTGCCAGCAGCGACCTTCGTGGGGCCAACGTCCTGACTTTC.

The V and J genes are TRBV4-1 and TRBJ1-6; 11 nucleotides align to TRBD1. The germline gives CDR1 MGHRA, CDR2 YSYEKL. This CDR3 has 17 amino acids. The J segment lost 4 bases and the V segment lost 1 base, leaving 3 bases of the junction unmatched. The DNA of the CDR3 is TGCGCCAGCAGCCAAGGGACAGGGGGCGCTTATAATTCACCCCTCCACTTT. Protein sequence: CASSQGTGGAYNSPLHF.

This clonotype was counted at least ten times. The chain joins TRBV7-9 to TRBJ2-5, with D possibly matching TRBD1 (5 bases). V lost 1 base and J lost 0, with 9 bases in between. The CDR3 is 15 amino acids. CDR1 and CDR2 from the germline V gene are SEHNR and FQNEAQ (reference sequence). As DNA, the CDR3 is TGTGCCAGCAGCTTAGGGGGCGAGTACCAAGAGACCCAGTACTTC. Translation gives CASSLGGEYQETQYF.

There are many counts of this clonotype. The chain links TRBV28 to TRBJ2-7, with 10 nucleotides matching TRBD1. V lost 5 bases and J lost 5; bases outside the gene matches: 6. Germline V CDR1 and CDR2: MDHEN, SYDVKM. The CDR3 consists of 14 residues. The chain's CDR3 is CASSPGQGPHEQYF. In nucleotides, the CDR3 is TGTGCCAGCAGTCCGGGACAGGGGCCCCACGAGCAGTACTTC.

This clonotype was seen ten or more times. The chain has TRBV6-1 and TRBJ1-1, with D perhaps matching TRBD1 (6 bases). Germline CDR1 MNHNS, CDR2 SASEGT. The CDR3 loop spans 14 amino acids. V was cut by 1 base and J by 1 base, with 7 bases left in between. The CDR3: CASSEVGQNTEAFF. The CDR3 bases are TGTGCCAGCAGTGAAGTGGGACAGAACACTGAAGCTTTCTTT.

The chain combines TRBV3-1 with TRBJ2-3; D is perhaps TRBD2 (6 bases). The germline CDR1 and CDR2 sequences are LGHDT and YNNKEL (reference sequence). This CDR3 comprises 18 residues. Trimming stripped 0 bases from V and 2 bases from J, with 18 bases between. The CDR3 protein is CASSQEGDLYGSTDTQYF. The CDR3 DNA sequence: TGTGCCAGCAGCCAAGAGGGGGACTTATACGGTTCCACAGATACGCAGTATTTT.

This chain joins TRBV7-8 and TRBJ2-7, with D tentatively TRBD1 or TRBD2 (6 bases each). The CDR3 totals 14 residues. CDR1 and CDR2 from the germline V gene are SGHVS and FQNEAQ. Trimming cost V 5 bases and J 4 bases, with 15 bases left between them. For the CDR3, the DNA is TGTGCCAGCAGCCAAGGGGGGATTTCGTACGAGCAGTACTTC. Translating it yields CASSQGGISYEQYF.

The sample holds a few counts of this clonotype. CDR3 amino acids: CASSLPQEPLHF. CDR3 sequence (DNA): TGTGCCAGCAGCTTACCCCAGGAACCCCTCCACTTT. The V gene is TRBV7-8, the J gene TRBJ1-6, with unresolved D. The V gene lost 2 bases and the J gene lost 12 bases, with 8 bases spanning the gap. Per the germline V gene, CDR1 is SGHVS and CDR2 is FQNEAQ. The CDR3 consists of 12 residues.

This clonotype has just a few counts. The CDR3: CASTRLDRVEEKLFF. DNA for the CDR3: TGTGCCAGCACCCGACTCGACAGGGTTGAAGAAAAACTGTTTTTT. The chain is built from TRBV6-1 and TRBJ1-4, with 7 bases identical to TRBD1. Germline-derived CDR1 and CDR2 are MNHNS and SASEGT. The CDR3 spans 15 residues. V lost 7 bases, J lost 8 bases, and 13 bases stayed unmatched.

This chain connects TRBV6-2 or TRBV6-3 to TRBJ1-3, with D uncertain. The ends were cut back, 7 bases at V and 0 bases at J, with 10 bases in the middle. The CDR3 is 14 residues long. Germline CDR1 is MNHEY and CDR2 is SVGEGT. In DNA, the CDR3 is TGTGCCAGCACTAGACCGGCCTCTGGAAACACCATATATTTT. As protein: CASTRPASGNTIYF.

This clonotype was counted at least ten times. The rearrangement joins TRBV11-2 to TRBJ2-2; 8 bases agree with TRBD1. This CDR3 is built from 15 residues. Germline V gene data show CDR1 as SGHAT and CDR2 as FQNNGV. After removal of 5 bases from V and 1 base from J, the junction contained 3 bases not matched to a gene. In nucleotides, the CDR3 is TGTGCCAGCAGCGGGGGGACAGGGAACACCGGGGAGCTGTTTTTT. Its protein is CASSGGTGNTGELFF. Supplemented by reference TRBV11-2 and TRBJ2-2, the full variable domain reads EAGVAQSPRYKIIEKRQSVAFWCNPISGHATLYWYQQILGQGPKLLIQFQNNGVVDDSQLPKDRFSAERLKGVDSTLKIQPAKLEDSAVYLCASSGGTGNTGELFFGEGSRLTVL.

The sample holds many counts of this clonotype. This chain uses TRBV5-1 with TRBJ2-1; TRBD1 matches 7 bases. This CDR3 spans 15 amino acids. CDR1 is SGHRS, CDR2 YFSETQ, per germline. The ends lost 0 bases at V and 4 bases at J; junction bases unmatched: 4. The CDR3 region is CASSLGQGHYNEQFF. For the CDR3, the DNA is TGCGCCAGCAGCTTGGGACAGGGTCATTACAATGAGCAGTTCTTC.

This clonotype was seen at least ten times. The chain uses TRBV2 and TRBJ2-3, with 8 positions matching TRBD2. From germline, CDR1 is SNHLY and CDR2 FYNNEI. The junction had 18 bases not matched to a gene; V was cut back by 7 bases and J by 9 bases. The CDR3 runs to 16 residues. CDR3 sequence reads: CASIRSGTRSTGTQYF. CDR3 in DNA: TGTGCCAGCATTAGATCAGGGACTAGAAGTACAGGCACGCAGTATTTT.

CDR3 DNA sequence: TGTGCCAGCAGCGTAGGTGGACAAGGAAATGAAGCTTTCTTT. It encodes CASSVGGQGNEAFF. The rearrangement links TRBV9 to TRBJ1-1; D is possibly TRBD1 (5 bases). V lost 0 bases to trimming and J lost 7 bases, with 13 bases between them. The CDR3 loop spans 14 amino acids. CDR1 SGDLS and CDR2 YYNGEE come from the germline V gene.

There are a few counts of this clonotype. V usage is TRBV11-2 and J usage is TRBJ2-1, with a possible D match to TRBD1 (5 bases). This CDR3 is built from 14 residues. Germline CDR1 SGHAT, CDR2 FQNNGV. V gave up 4 bases and J gave up 6 bases, with 13 bases separating them. CDR3 in DNA: TGTGCCAGCAGCTGGGGCAGGGAACCCAATGAGCAGTTCTTC. Amino acids: CASSWGREPNEQFF.